These 18 T cell receptor beta chains share one sample of origin, sequenced in a study of blood T cell repertoires in COVID-19. Libraries were prepared by immunoSEQ multiplex PCR; TCRdb keeps only in-frame clonotypes and omits some of them. The sample records about 220,000 clones, about four fifths being singletons. Sequences were obtained from PBMCs or T cells enriched from blood (not recorded which). The receptor set was obtained from a woman aged 55-70 years who had recovered from COVID-19.

V gene TRBV3-1 (or the pseudogene TRBV3-2) combines with J gene TRBJ1-1; perhaps TRBD1 as D (5 bases). The CDR3 covers 13 residues. V shed 1 base and J shed 4 bases, with 7 bases lying between them. CDR1 is LGHDT and CDR2 is YNNKEL in the germline V gene (reference sequence). CDR3 in amino acids: CASSQVQATEAFF. DNA for the CDR3: TGTGCCAGCAGCCAAGTACAGGCCACTGAAGCTTTCTTT.

This clone was seen just once. J is TRBJ1-3 and V is TRBV5-1, with D perhaps matching TRBD1 (5 bases). The length of the CDR3 is 16 residues. The V gene's germline CDR1 is SGHRS and CDR2 YFSETQ. V was shortened by 0 bases and J by 0 bases, with 10 bases between the two germline ends. The CDR3 DNA is TGCGCCAGCAGCTTGGCGGGGGGACCCTCTGGAAACACCATATATTTT. Amino acid sequence: CASSLAGGPSGNTIYF.

This chain joins TRBV18 and TRBJ1-2; D unclear. The CDR3 has 14 amino acids. Trimming took off 1 base at V and 4 bases at J, with 10 bases between the two ends. Germline CDR1 KGHSH, CDR2 LQKENI. The CDR3: CASSPQESGYGYTF. As DNA, the CDR3 is TGTGCCAGCTCACCACAAGAGTCGGGCTATGGCTACACCTTC.

CDR3 sequence reads: CASTAQGAANEKLFF. CDR3 in DNA: TGTGCCAGCACAGCCCAAGGAGCCGCTAATGAAAAACTGTTTTTT. V is TRBV6-5 and J is TRBJ1-4; D gene unclear. This CDR3 has 15 residues. V lost 7 bases and J lost 3, with 15 bases in between. Per the germline V gene, CDR1 is MNHEY and CDR2 is SVGAGI.

The CDR3 sequence: CASESGTYNEQFF. DNA of the CDR3: TGCGCCAGCGAGAGCGGGACCTACAATGAGCAGTTCTTC. The rearrangement uses TRBV5-1 and TRBJ2-1, with TRBD2 matching over 7 bases. CDR3 size: 13 residues. Germline trimming cut 7 bases from V and 2 bases from J; bases unmatched to any gene: 3. Germline V CDR1 and CDR2: SGHRS, YFSETQ.

There are a few counts of this clone. The chain is built from TRBV11-3 and TRBJ1-4, with 7 positions matching TRBD1. The CDR3 runs 15 residues. V trimming: 3 bases; J trimming: 4 bases; junction bases outside the gene matches: 5. The germline V gene encodes CDR1 SGHNT and CDR2 YENEEA. The CDR3 loop is CASSLGQTDNEKLFF. CDR3 DNA sequence: TGTGCCAGCAGCTTGGGACAGACTGATAATGAAAAACTGTTTTTT.

This clone was observed a single time. This chain connects TRBV6-6 to TRBJ1-3; D perhaps matches TRBD1 (5 bases). Per germline, CDR1 MNHNY and CDR2 SVGAGI (reference sequence). V was cut by 6 bases and J by 8 bases, with 17 bases left in between. The CDR3 has 14 residues. CDR3: CASSQGSSWDTIYF. DNA for the CDR3: TGTGCCAGCAGCCAGGGATCGTCCTGGGACACCATATATTTT.

The V gene is TRBV7-2, the J gene TRBJ1-2; D uncertain. The germline gives CDR1 SGHTA, CDR2 FQGNSA. The ends were cut back, 3 bases at V and 8 bases at J, with 13 bases in the middle. The CDR3 totals 13 residues. This chain's CDR3 is CASSFYGNEGYTF. The CDR3 DNA is TGTGCCAGCAGCTTTTACGGGAATGAGGGCTACACCTTC.

The chain combines TRBV27 with TRBJ2-7; D is undetermined. The germline V gene has CDR1 MNHEY and CDR2 SMNVEV (reference sequence). Trimming stripped 3 bases from V and 1 base from J, with 13 bases between. The CDR3 length is 15 residues. The CDR3 DNA follows: TGTGCCAGCAGTTTCCTCCCAGGCGCTTCCTACGAGCAGTACTTC. It encodes CASSFLPGASYEQYF.

This chain connects TRBV6-6 to TRBJ2-2; the D is unclear. CDR1 MNHNY and CDR2 SVGAGI come from the germline V gene (reference sequence). V lost 2 bases, J lost 4 bases, and 14 bases lay in between. There are 16 residues in the CDR3. CDR3 region: CASSYVRQSGTGELFF. For the CDR3, the DNA is TGTGCCAGCAGTTACGTTCGGCAGTCGGGCACCGGGGAGCTGTTTTTT.

This sequence joins TRBV4-2 and TRBJ1-6; D is uncertain. The germline gives CDR1 LGHNA, CDR2 YNFKEQ. The CDR3 runs to 15 residues. V shed 5 bases and J shed 8 bases, with 16 bases lying between them. The CDR3 reads CASSAQLGEDSPLHF. The CDR3 nucleotides read TGTGCCAGCAGCGCCCAACTGGGTGAGGATTCACCCCTCCACTTT.

This clone has a handful of counts. The V gene is TRBV2, the J gene TRBJ1-4; D not resolved. This CDR3 has 15 residues. Trimming removed 7 bases at V and 8 bases at J, with 20 bases between. Germline V gene data show CDR1 as SNHLY and CDR2 as FYNNEI. In DNA form, the CDR3 reads TGTGCCAGCAACCTCGACGGAGCCGCGGGGGAAAAACTGTTTTTT. Translating gives CASNLDGAAGEKLFF. Full variable domain (missing parts from reference TRBV2 and TRBJ1-4): EPEVTQTPSHQVTQMGQEVILRCVPISNHLYFYWYRQILGQKVEFLVSFYNNEISEKSEIFDDQFSVERPDGSNFTLKIRSTKLEDSAMYFCASNLDGAAGEKLFFGSGTQLSVL.

The J gene is TRBJ1-3, the V gene TRBV5-5; the match to TRBD1 covers 8 bases. This CDR3 contains 15 residues. Unmatched junction bases numbered 4, after V lost 3 bases and J lost 2 bases. CDR1 SGHKS and CDR2 YYEKEE come from the germline V gene (reference sequence). The CDR3 sequence: CASSYRTGTGNTIYF. The CDR3 nucleotides are TGTGCCAGCAGCTATAGGACAGGGACTGGAAACACCATATATTTT.

J is TRBJ1-1 and V is TRBV15; unclear D gene. Germline V lookup: CDR1 LNHNV, CDR2 YYDKDF (reference sequence). CDR3 size: 14 residues. Trimming pared 0 bases from V and 5 bases from J, leaving 10 bases between. CDR3 nucleotide sequence: TGTGCCACCAGCAGAGATCAATTCGGGACTGAAGCTTTCTTT. Protein product: CATSRDQFGTEAFF.

V gene TRBV4-2 combines with J gene TRBJ2-5; D is unresolved. CDR1 is LGHNA and CDR2 is YNFKEQ in the germline V gene. This CDR3 spans 17 amino acids. With 1 base removed from V and 5 bases from J, the gap between germline ends came to 20 bases. DNA of the CDR3: TGTGCCAGCAGCCAAGGGTCGGTCGAGGATTCATCGGAGACCCAGTACTTC. Encoded protein: CASSQGSVEDSSETQYF.

The chain joins TRBV7-8 to TRBJ2-1; 10 bases align to TRBD2. Trimming removed 5 bases from V and 10 bases from J; junction bases left unmatched: 14. Looked up from germline, CDR1 is SGHVS and CDR2 is FQNEAQ. This CDR3 contains 16 residues. CDR3 in DNA: TGTGCCAGCAGCGACAGAGGGACTAGCGCGACCAACGAGCAGTTCTTC. Its protein is CASSDRGTSATNEQFF.

The gene calls are TRBV6-5 and TRBJ1-1; weak D call: TRBD1 (6 bases). Germline loops: CDR1 MNHEY, CDR2 SVGAGI. V was cut by 2 bases and J by 6 bases, with 16 bases left in between. The CDR3 spans 15 residues. The CDR3 spells CASSYTPDRPSEAFF. CDR3 coding DNA: TGTGCCAGCAGTTACACGCCCGACAGGCCCTCTGAAGCTTTCTTT.

Of note for this clone: Other DNA sequences from this sample encode an identical CDR3 as well. The chain is built from TRBV7-7 and TRBJ2-7; tentative D call: TRBD1 (5 bases). Looked up from germline, CDR1 is SSHAT and CDR2 is FNYEAQ (reference sequence). Trimming cost V 1 base and J 5 bases, with 15 bases left between them. The CDR3 consists of 15 residues. The CDR3 spells CASSLDYTGVDEQYF. As DNA, the CDR3 is TGTGCCAGCAGCTTAGATTATACAGGAGTCGACGAGCAGTACTTC.